This T cell receptor beta chain stems from a study of radiation and T cells in renal cell carcinoma. General observations from the study: Without pretreatment biopsies, baseline tumor clonotype presence was undetermined. In blood, top tumor clones expanded by 2 weeks, shrinking by 4.

The CDR3 length is 14 residues. Per the germline V gene, CDR1 is KGHSH and CDR2 is LQKENI. Trimming removed 3 bases at V and 4 bases at J, with 10 bases between. TCRdb keeps only in-frame clones here, not all; method: immunoSEQ multiplex PCR. The data hold tens of thousands of clones, with approximately 80% observed a single time. The time point is: baseline pretreatment blood. The treatment is: 15 Gy SBRT to primary tumor, nephrectomy 4 weeks later. Serial blood draws occurred at baseline and 2 and 4 weeks post-SBRT. Clear cell pathology was present in this patient's renal cell carcinoma. On this clone itself: Antigen unknown.

This receptor was identified in a man aged 60-69 years with renal cell carcinoma. Sequenced material: blood, taken from a patient whose treatment included radiotherapy and nephrectomy. This chain joins TRBV18 and TRBJ2-1; D not resolved. The CDR3 DNA sequence: TGTGCCAGCTCACCGGATCGAACGTACAATGAGCAGTTCTTC. It encodes CASSPDRTYNEQFF.